These 30 T cell receptor beta chains were all obtained from the same sample, sequenced in a study of blood T cells in healthy people across ages. Primers used in a second PCR of about 7 to 12 cycles were a sample-barcoded 5' primer and a J-beta primer mix. Via MiXCR, TCRdb re-called the 5' RACE reads, giving one row per CDR3 protein. The data contain around 1,500,000 distinct CDR3 sequences, roughly 30% of them singletons. The sample consisted of blood. The receptors were gathered from a woman in her 30s in good health.

The chain combines TRBV5-1 with TRBJ2-7, with 7 bases fitting TRBD1. The junction had 12 bases not matched to a gene; V was cut back by 4 bases and J by 2 bases. Per germline, CDR1 SGHRS and CDR2 YFSETQ. CDR3 size: 16 residues. The CDR3 nucleotides read TGCGCCAGCAGCGGGCGGGTCGGGGACAGAACCTACGAGCAGTACTTC. Its protein product is CASSGRVGDRTYEQYF.

This clonotype has a handful of counts. V is TRBV5-1 and J is TRBJ1-2; 8 bases line up with TRBD1. Germline values: CDR1 SGHRS, CDR2 YFSETQ. This CDR3 region has 14 residues. J lost 3 bases, V lost 6 bases, and 7 bases had no gene match. The CDR3 sequence: CASKRTGTDYGYTF. The CDR3, as DNA: TGCGCCAGCAAACGGACAGGGACCGACTATGGCTACACCTTC.

In the case of this clonotype: A junction end diverges from the germline sequence, so it may reflect a read error. This chain connects TRBV29-1 to TRBJ2-6, with no clear D. Germline V gene sequence: CDR1 SQVTM, CDR2 ANQGSEA. This CDR3 is built from 14 residues. DNA of the CDR3: TGCAGCGTCGAAGACATGCCTGGGGCCAACGTCCTGACTTTC. Protein product: CSVEDMPGANVLTF.

This clonotype was seen ten or more times. The J gene is TRBJ2-5, the V gene TRBV20-1, with D perhaps given as TRBD1 or TRBD2 (6 bases each). V lost 0 bases and J lost 5, with 10 bases in between. This CDR3 is built from 13 residues. The V gene's germline CDR1 is DFQATT and CDR2 SNEGSKA (reference sequence). CDR3 nucleotides: TGCAGTGCTAGAGAAGGGGGGAAGGAGACCCAGTACTTC. This codes for CSAREGGKETQYF.

The V gene is TRBV15, the J gene TRBJ1-4, with D possibly being TRBD1 (5 bases). Germline CDR1 LNHNV, CDR2 YYDKDF (reference sequence). V was shortened by 0 bases and J by 5 bases, with 22 bases between the two germline ends. The CDR3 runs to 19 residues. CDR3 sequence reads: CATSREGVGLGTENEKLFF. CDR3 coding DNA: TGTGCCACCAGCAGAGAAGGAGTCGGATTAGGGACGGAAAATGAAAAACTGTTTTTT.

This clonotype was counted many times. The V gene is TRBV3-1, the J gene TRBJ2-5; 8 nucleotides agree with TRBD2. The ends lost 4 bases at V and 5 bases at J; junction bases unmatched: 6. This CDR3 is 14 amino acids long. Looked up from germline, CDR1 is LGHDT and CDR2 is YNNKEL (reference sequence). CDR3 region: CASSPTGGSETQYF. Written as DNA, the CDR3 is TGTGCCAGCAGCCCTACGGGAGGGTCTGAGACCCAGTACTTC.

The chain links TRBV5-1 to TRBJ2-4; 9 bases are a match to TRBD1. The ends lost 2 bases at V and 7 bases at J; junction bases unmatched: 4. The CDR3 totals 14 residues. CDR1 and CDR2 (germline): SGHRS, YFSETQ. The CDR3 loop is CASSLQGAFNIQYF. The CDR3 DNA sequence: TGCGCCAGCAGCTTACAGGGGGCGTTCAACATTCAGTACTTC.

The V call is TRBV28, the J call TRBJ2-7, with 11 bases identical to TRBD2. CDR1 and CDR2 from the germline V gene are MDHEN and SYDVKM. The CDR3 is 17 residues long. Germline trimming cut 3 bases from V and 2 bases from J; bases unmatched to any gene: 9. The CDR3 bases are TGTGCCAGCAGTTTGGGTCTAGCGGGGGGAAGGCCCTACGAGCAGTACTTC. It yields the protein CASSLGLAGGRPYEQYF.

This sequence joins TRBV6-7 and TRBJ2-3; D is undetermined. TRBV6-7 is sorted into the ORF group, with uncertain function. The CDR3 loop spans 11 amino acids. The germline V and J ends were trimmed by 8 bases and 4 bases, with 7 bases remaining between them. This CDR3 is CASPIPDTQYF. CDR3 in DNA: TGTGCCAGCCCCATCCCAGATACGCAGTATTTT.

In the case of this clonotype: A clone one base away is much larger, so this may be a read error. The chain joins TRBV5-5 to TRBJ2-7, with 8 bases lining up with TRBD1. J was trimmed by 1 base and V by 5 bases; bases with no gene match: 8. CDR3 length: 15 amino acids. Germline V gene lookup returns CDR1 SGHKS and CDR2 YYEKEE (reference sequence). Here the CDR3 reads CASSHKTGESYEQYF. The CDR3 nucleotides read TGTGCCAGCAGTCATAAGACAGGGGAATCCTACGAGCAGTACTTC. Filled out from reference TRBV5-5 and TRBJ2-7, the complete variable domain reads DAGVTQSPTHLIKTRGQQVTLRCSPISGHKSVSWYQQVLGQGPQFIFQYYEKEERGRGNFPDRFSARQFPNYSSELNVNALLLGDSALYLCASSHKTGESYEQYFGPGTRLTVT.

This clonotype has a handful of counts. This rearrangement joins TRBV20-1 to TRBJ2-1, with D possibly being TRBD1 (5 bases). The germline CDR1 and CDR2 sequences are DFQATT and SNEGSKA (reference sequence). The V and J ends lost 0 bases and 12 bases respectively, with 21 bases between them. CDR3 length: 15 amino acids. In DNA form, the CDR3 reads TGCAGTGCTAGAGATCAAAGAGCAAAGAAAAGGGGGCAGTTCTTC. Protein product: CSARDQRAKKRGQFF.

This chain joins TRBV5-1 and TRBJ2-7; D is perhaps TRBD1 (6 bases). The germline V and J ends were trimmed by 3 bases and 6 bases, with 19 bases remaining between them. The CDR3 has 15 residues. Germline values: CDR1 SGHRS, CDR2 YFSETQ. CDR3: CASSSGTPQGREQYF. The CDR3 nucleotides read TGCGCCAGCAGCTCCGGTACCCCACAGGGACGCGAGCAGTACTTC.

This clonotype was observed at least ten times. This chain uses TRBV15 with TRBJ2-7; D could derive from TRBD1 or TRBD2 (5 bases each). CDR3 length equals 13 residues. CDR1 and CDR2 (germline): LNHNV, YYDKDF (reference sequence). The V gene lost 5 bases and the J gene lost 2 bases, with 10 bases spanning the gap. In nucleotides, the CDR3 is TGTGCCACCAGCCAGGGAGTTACCTACGAGCAGTACTTC. Translating it yields CATSQGVTYEQYF. Full variable domain (remainder filled in from reference TRBV15 and TRBJ2-7): DAMVIQNPRYQVTQFGKPVTLSCSQTLNHNVMYWYQQKSSQAPKLLFHYYDKDFNNEADTPDNFQSRRPNTSFCFLDIRSPGLGDTAMYLCATSQGVTYEQYFGPGTRLTVT.

The chain recombines TRBV12-5 with TRBJ2-5; D is uncertain. In germline, CDR1 is LGHNT, CDR2 FRNRAP. The V end lost 5 bases, the J end lost 4 bases, and 5 bases lay between the germline ends. The CDR3 length is 11 residues. In DNA form, the CDR3 reads TGTGCTAGTGGTCCGGTAGAGACCCAGTACTTC. Protein product: CASGPVETQYF.

The chain recombines TRBV12-3 or TRBV12-4 with TRBJ1-1; no firm D call. V was cut by 8 bases and J by 5 bases, with 15 bases left in between. This CDR3 spans 13 amino acids. The CDR3, as DNA: TGTGCCAGCGGCCTGAGGGTGCAAACTGAAGCTTTCTTT. Translated, it gives CASGLRVQTEAFF.

V usage is TRBV5-1 and J usage is TRBJ1-1; D unclear. Per the germline V gene, CDR1 is SGHRS and CDR2 is YFSETQ. The CDR3 consists of 14 residues. The V end was cut by 2 bases, the J end by 1 base, with 9 bases between. The DNA of the CDR3 is TGCGCCAGCAGCTTAGACTGGGGGAACACTGAAGCTTTCTTT. Amino acid sequence: CASSLDWGNTEAFF.

This clonotype was counted only a few times. The chain couples TRBV10-3 to TRBJ1-1; TRBD1 matches 8 bases. Germline V CDR1 and CDR2: ENHRY, SYGVKD. The CDR3 spans 12 residues. Trimming cost V 10 bases and J 9 bases; bases outside gene matches: 10. Here the CDR3 reads CASTGGRAQAFF. The CDR3 DNA reads TGTGCCAGCACAGGGGGTAGGGCCCAAGCTTTCTTT.

The rearrangement uses TRBV28 and TRBJ2-3; D remains ambiguous. Germline V lookup: CDR1 MDHEN, CDR2 SYDVKM. CDR3 size: 15 residues. Between the trimmed V and J ends, which lost 3 bases and 0 bases, there was a span of 10 bases. The CDR3 DNA reads TGTGCCAGCAGTTTCCGTGTCCCTAGCACAGATACGCAGTATTTT. Translating gives CASSFRVPSTDTQYF.

This chain joins TRBV4-1 and TRBJ1-4; a possible D gene is TRBD1 (5 bases). CDR3 length: 17 amino acids. CDR1 and CDR2 (germline): MGHRA, YSYEKL. Deletions cut 1 base from V and 4 bases from J, with 16 bases between. The CDR3 DNA reads TGCGCCAGCAGCCAAGGCTCCCCCGGGACGCATAATGAAAAACTGTTTTTT. This translates into CASSQGSPGTHNEKLFF.

This clonotype turned up a few times. V usage is TRBV4-3 and J usage is TRBJ2-6; D is possibly TRBD2 (6 bases). V lost 2 bases to trimming and J lost 0 bases, with 14 bases between them. This CDR3 has 18 residues. Per germline, CDR1 LGHNA and CDR2 YSLEER. The CDR3 coding sequence is TGCGCCAGCAGCCAATTGGGACTCACGAGCTCTGGGGCCAACGTCCTGACTTTC. It specifies CASSQLGLTSSGANVLTF.

A few counts support this clonotype. The V and J genes are TRBV5-1 and TRBJ1-1; possible D gene TRBD1, 6 bases. The germline V gene has CDR1 SGHRS and CDR2 YFSETQ. The CDR3 runs 15 residues. Trimming shortened V by 1 base and J by 5 bases, and 15 bases separated the two germline ends. DNA of the CDR3: TGCGCCAGCAGCTTGAGTTCCACGGGGGCAACTGAAGCTTTCTTT. Amino acid sequence: CASSLSSTGATEAFF. Drawing the rest from reference TRBV5-1 and TRBJ1-1, the complete variable domain is KAGVTQTPRYLIKTRGQQVTLSCSPISGHRSVSWYQQTPGQGLQFLFEYFSETQRNKGNFPGRFSGRQFSNSRSEMNVSTLELGDSALYLCASSLSSTGATEAFFGQGTRLTVV.

Comments on this clonotype: A read error may explain this, as a much larger clone is one base away. The chain links TRBV20-1 to TRBJ2-7; tentatively, D is TRBD2 (5 bases). Trimming left V 3 bases short and J 6 bases short, with 18 bases between. Germline loops: CDR1 DFQATT, CDR2 SNEGSKA (reference sequence). The CDR3 length is 14 residues. The CDR3 spells CSASSLVGDGEQYF. DNA for the CDR3: TGCAGTGCTAGCAGTCTAGTGGGAGACGGCGAGCAGTACTTC.

This clonotype occurred many times. This chain connects TRBV20-1 to TRBJ2-5; D might be TRBD2 (6 bases). Trimming pared 3 bases from V and 5 bases from J, leaving 16 bases between. This CDR3 is built from 14 residues. Germline V gives CDR1 DFQATT, CDR2 SNEGSKA (reference sequence). CDR3 sequence: CSARMGLGGETQYF. The CDR3 coding sequence is TGCAGTGCTAGGATGGGGTTAGGAGGGGAGACCCAGTACTTC.

V gene TRBV5-5 combines with J gene TRBJ1-5; D is ambiguous. Germline CDR1 SGHKS, CDR2 YYEKEE (reference sequence). The CDR3 length is 15 residues. Trimming cost V 3 bases and J 5 bases, with 15 bases left between them. The CDR3 loop is CASSSGSQGDQPQHF. CDR3 nucleotides: TGTGCCAGCAGCTCGGGCTCGCAAGGAGATCAGCCCCAGCATTTT.

The chain has TRBV10-3 and TRBJ2-4; D might be TRBD1 or TRBD2, each matching 5 bases. Near its end, the DNA agrees better with TRBJ2-7, so the J call may be wrong. In germline, CDR1 is ENHRY, CDR2 SYGVKD. The CDR3 has 14 amino acids. This chain's CDR3 is CAIGDPGGTYEQYF. The DNA of the CDR3 is TGTGCCATCGGGGACCCAGGCGGCACCTACGAGCAGTACTTC.

A few counts support this clonotype. This clone may be a read error of a much larger clone one base away. The V call is TRBV7-2, the J call TRBJ2-7; 9 bases line up with TRBD1. CDR3 length: 16 residues. Germline V lookup: CDR1 SGHTA, CDR2 FQGNSA. The trim removed 5 bases at V and 6 bases at J, leaving 14 bases unmatched. CDR3 residues: CASSAGQGWSWGEQYF. CDR3 nucleotides: TGTGCCAGCAGCGCCGGACAGGGGTGGTCCTGGGGCGAGCAGTACTTC.

The chain joins TRBV5-1 to TRBJ2-3; D unclear. V lost 5 bases and J 0 bases, leaving 10 bases between the germline ends. The CDR3 is made up of 14 amino acids. In germline, CDR1 is SGHRS, CDR2 YFSETQ. The CDR3 DNA is TGCGCCAGCAGATCTGTGGTTAGCACAGATACGCAGTATTTT. Protein product: CASRSVVSTDTQYF. Variable domain in full (rest from reference TRBV5-1 and TRBJ2-3): KAGVTQTPRYLIKTRGQQVTLSCSPISGHRSVSWYQQTPGQGLQFLFEYFSETQRNKGNFPGRFSGRQFSNSRSEMNVSTLELGDSALYLCASRSVVSTDTQYFGPGTRLTVL.

With respect to this clonotype: A read error may account for a junction end that differs from germline. V is TRBV24-1 and J is TRBJ2-1; perhaps TRBD1 as D (5 bases). The germline V gene encodes CDR1 KGHDR and CDR2 SFDVKD. The CDR3 is made up of 12 amino acids. CDR3 bases: TGTGCCACCAGTGCAGGGTACAATGAGCGGTTCTTC. This encodes CATSAGYNERFF.

The table lists this clonotype with a few counts. The chain is built from TRBV7-2 and TRBJ2-3, with D uncertain. V was pared by 0 bases and J by 0 bases, with 4 bases between. CDR1 is SGHTA and CDR2 is FQGNSA in the germline V gene. CDR3 length equals 14 residues. CDR3 amino acids: CASSLAWSTDTQYF. CDR3 in DNA: TGTGCCAGCAGCTTAGCGTGGAGCACAGATACGCAGTATTTT.

This clonotype has at least ten counts. V usage is TRBV29-1 and J usage is TRBJ1-2; D uncertain. V was cut by 2 bases and J by 3 bases, with 25 bases left in between. The CDR3 sequence is 18 residues long. Germline V gene data show CDR1 as SQVTM and CDR2 as ANQGSEA. Here the CDR3 reads CSVEWGGQEGSHDYGYTF. The CDR3 DNA reads as TGCAGCGTTGAATGGGGAGGGCAGGAAGGGAGCCATGACTATGGCTACACCTTC.